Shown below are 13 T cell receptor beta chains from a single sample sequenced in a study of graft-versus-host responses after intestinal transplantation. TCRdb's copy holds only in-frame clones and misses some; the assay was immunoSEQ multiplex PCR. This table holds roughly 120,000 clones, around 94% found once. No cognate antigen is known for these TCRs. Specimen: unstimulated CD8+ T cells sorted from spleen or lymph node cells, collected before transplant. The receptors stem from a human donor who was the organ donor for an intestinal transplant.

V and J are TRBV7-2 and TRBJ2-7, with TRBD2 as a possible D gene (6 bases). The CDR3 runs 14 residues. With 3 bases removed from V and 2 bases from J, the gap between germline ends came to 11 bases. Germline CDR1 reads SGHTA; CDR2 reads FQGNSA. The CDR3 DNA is TGTGCCAGCAGCTTCCAACGGGGGACCTACGAGCAGTACTTC. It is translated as CASSFQRGTYEQYF.

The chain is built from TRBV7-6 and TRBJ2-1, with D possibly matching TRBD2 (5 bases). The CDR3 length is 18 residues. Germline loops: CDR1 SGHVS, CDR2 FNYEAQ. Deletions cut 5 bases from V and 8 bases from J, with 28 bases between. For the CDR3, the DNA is TGTGCCAGCAGCCCGACCCTAGCCGGCTATCCCAACGGGTATGAGCAGTTCTTC. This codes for CASSPTLAGYPNGYEQFF. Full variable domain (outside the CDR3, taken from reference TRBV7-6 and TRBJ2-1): GAGVSQSPRYKVTKRGQDVALRCDPISGHVSLYWYRQALGQGPEFLTYFNYEAQQDKSGLPNDRFSAERPEGSISTLTIQRTEQRDSAMYRCASSPTLAGYPNGYEQFFGPGTRLTVL.

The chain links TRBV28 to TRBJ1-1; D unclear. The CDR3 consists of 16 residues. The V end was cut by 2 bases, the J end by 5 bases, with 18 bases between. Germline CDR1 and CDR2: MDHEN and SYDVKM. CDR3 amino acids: CASSLGEISGETEAFF. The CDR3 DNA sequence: TGTGCCAGCAGTTTAGGGGAAATTTCAGGAGAAACTGAAGCTTTCTTT.

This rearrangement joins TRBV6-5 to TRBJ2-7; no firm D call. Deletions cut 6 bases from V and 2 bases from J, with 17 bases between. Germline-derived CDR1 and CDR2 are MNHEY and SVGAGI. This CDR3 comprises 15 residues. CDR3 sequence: CASSDRAFTTYEQYF. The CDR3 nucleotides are TGTGCCAGCAGCGATCGAGCGTTTACTACCTACGAGCAGTACTTC.

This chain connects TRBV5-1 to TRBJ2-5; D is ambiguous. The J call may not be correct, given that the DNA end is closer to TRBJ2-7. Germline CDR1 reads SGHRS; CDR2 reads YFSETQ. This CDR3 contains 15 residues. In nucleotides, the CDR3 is TGCGCCAGCAGCCCGAGGTTCCCCCCATCCTACGAGCAGTACTTC. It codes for CASSPRFPPSYEQYF.

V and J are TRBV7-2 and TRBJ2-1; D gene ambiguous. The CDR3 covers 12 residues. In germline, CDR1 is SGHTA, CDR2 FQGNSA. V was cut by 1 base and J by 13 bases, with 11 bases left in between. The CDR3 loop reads CASSLGDFPQFF. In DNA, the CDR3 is TGTGCCAGCAGCTTAGGTGATTTCCCACAGTTCTTC.

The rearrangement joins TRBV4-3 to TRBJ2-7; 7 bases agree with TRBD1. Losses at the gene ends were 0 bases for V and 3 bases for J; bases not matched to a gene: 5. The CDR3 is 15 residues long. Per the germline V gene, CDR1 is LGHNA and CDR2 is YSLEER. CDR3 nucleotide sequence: TGCGCCAGCAGCCAAGAACCGGGACAGAACTACGAGCAGTACTTC. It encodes CASSQEPGQNYEQYF.

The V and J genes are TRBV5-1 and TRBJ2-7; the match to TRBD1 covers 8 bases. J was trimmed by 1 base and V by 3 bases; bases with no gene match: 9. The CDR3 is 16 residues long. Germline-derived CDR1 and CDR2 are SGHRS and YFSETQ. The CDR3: CASSSLGTGYSYEQYF. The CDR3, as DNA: TGCGCCAGCAGCTCCCTGGGGACAGGTTATTCCTACGAGCAGTACTTC. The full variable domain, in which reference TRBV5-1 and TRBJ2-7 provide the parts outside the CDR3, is KAGVTQTPRYLIKTRGQQVTLSCSPISGHRSVSWYQQTPGQGLQFLFEYFSETQRNKGNFPGRFSGRQFSNSRSEMNVSTLELGDSALYLCASSSLGTGYSYEQYFGPGTRLTVT.

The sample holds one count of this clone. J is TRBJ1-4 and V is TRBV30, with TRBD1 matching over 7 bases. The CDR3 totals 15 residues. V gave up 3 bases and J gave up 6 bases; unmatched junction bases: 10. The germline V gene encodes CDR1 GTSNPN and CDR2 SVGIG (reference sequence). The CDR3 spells CAWRNVRGNDEKLFF. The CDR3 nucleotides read TGTGCCTGGAGGAACGTCAGGGGGAATGATGAAAAACTGTTTTTT.

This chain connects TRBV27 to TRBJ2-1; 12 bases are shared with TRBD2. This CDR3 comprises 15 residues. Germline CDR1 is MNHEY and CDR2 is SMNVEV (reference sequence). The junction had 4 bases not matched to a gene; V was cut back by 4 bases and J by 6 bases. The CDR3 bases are TGTGCCAGCAGTTGGACTAGCGGGATTCTCAATGAGCAGTTCTTC. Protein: CASSWTSGILNEQFF.

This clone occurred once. The CDR3 here is CASSLSRYTEAFF. The CDR3 DNA follows: TGTGCCAGCAGTTTATCCCGGTACACTGAAGCTTTCTTT. This chain uses TRBV27 with TRBJ1-1; D is uncertain. Germline loops: CDR1 MNHEY, CDR2 SMNVEV (reference sequence). V gave up 0 bases and J gave up 3 bases, with 5 bases separating them. This CDR3 comprises 13 residues.

CDR3 amino acids: CASSPSGMVGNQPQHF. The CDR3 region has the DNA TGTGCCAGCAGCCCATCAGGGATGGTGGGCAATCAGCCCCAGCATTTT. The V and J genes are TRBV7-9 and TRBJ1-5, with TRBD1 as a possible D gene (5 bases). Germline V gene sequence: CDR1 SEHNR, CDR2 FQNEAQ (reference sequence). CDR3 length: 16 amino acids. V lost 5 bases, J lost 2 bases, and 16 bases lay in between.

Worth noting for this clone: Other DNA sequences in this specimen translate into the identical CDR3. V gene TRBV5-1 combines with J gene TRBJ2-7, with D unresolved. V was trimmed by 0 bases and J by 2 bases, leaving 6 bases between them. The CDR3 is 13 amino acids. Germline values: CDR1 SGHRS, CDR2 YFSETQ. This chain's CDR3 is CASSLDGAYEQYF. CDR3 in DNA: TGCGCCAGCAGCTTGGATGGGGCCTACGAGCAGTACTTC.